A single T cell receptor beta chain is shown here with its context. The data were taken from a study of blood T cell repertoires in COVID-19. Study-wide background: In each case, the material was cDNA or gDNA derived from T cells, B-cell-depleted T cells, or PBMCs.

TCRdb's table, derived via immunoSEQ multiplex PCR, lists solely in-frame clones and lacks some. In the table there are 150,000 or so clones, over 85% of which are singletons. This CDR3 comprises 13 residues. Germline CDR1 is LNHDA and CDR2 is SQIVND (reference sequence). Trimming cost V 4 bases and J 9 bases; bases outside gene matches: 4. Material for sequencing was peripheral blood. The gene calls are TRBV19 and TRBJ2-1, with 9 bases identical to TRBD1. The sequence was obtained from a woman between 50 and 59 years old with acute or convalescent COVID-19. In DNA form, the CDR3 reads TGTGCCAGTAGTAGGACAGGGGTAGGTGAGCAGTTCTTC. It translates to CASSRTGVGEQFF.